One and the same sample provided the 2 T cell receptor beta chains below, sequenced in a study of identical twins. A single record per CDR3 protein comes from TCRdb applying MiXCR to the 5' RACE reads. The data hold 450,000 or so distinct CDR3 sequences, with roughly a quarter observed a single time. Another study also made use of these data, one on T cells expressing NK-cell markers.

Sequencing was carried out using CD4+ T cells sorted from blood. These receptors were obtained from a woman aged 18-35 years in good health.

V gene TRBV7-3 combines with J gene TRBJ2-7; D gene uncertain. The germline V and J ends were trimmed by 2 bases and 6 bases, with 11 bases remaining between them. CDR3 length: 13 residues. Germline assignment: CDR1 SGHTA and CDR2 FQGTGA. The CDR3 DNA sequence: TGTGCCAGCAGCTTAGAGTTCCGGGCCGAGCAGTACTTC. Translated: CASSLEFRAEQYF. Filled out from reference TRBV7-3 and TRBJ2-7, the complete variable domain reads GAGVSQTPSNKVTEKGKYVELRCDPISGHTALYWYRQSLGQGPEFLIYFQGTGAADDSGLPNDRFFAVRPEGSVSTLKIQRTERGDSAVYLCASSLEFRAEQYFGPGTRLTVT.

This clonotype was seen only a few times. In DNA form, the CDR3 reads TGTGCCAGCAGCATAGGGGGAAATTCACCCCTCCACTTT. It translates to CASSIGGNSPLHF. The gene calls are TRBV7-3 and TRBJ1-6; perhaps TRBD1 as D (6 bases). The V and J ends lost 5 bases and 7 bases respectively, with 9 bases between them. The germline V gene encodes CDR1 SGHTA and CDR2 FQGTGA. The CDR3 contains 13 residues.